A selection of T cell receptor beta chains follows, all from one sample in a study of blood T cell repertoires in COVID-19. The method was immunoSEQ multiplex PCR; TCRdb's version includes in-frame clones alone and lacks a portion of them. The data show a few hundred thousand clones, with about nine tenths seen just once and 2% to 2.5% held by the top ten. Sequenced material: peripheral blood. The receptors stem from a woman in her fifties or sixties who had recovered from COVID-19. Each CDR3 is given with its conserved first and last residue. D genes are given only for firm matches. Only part of the rows carry a size: once, few, many, or a class if the clone is expanded.

J,size,V,D,CDR3,DNA
TRBJ2-1,few,TRBV7-2,TRBD2,CASSRGPPSGDLNEQFF,TGTGCCAGCAGCCGGGGGCCGCCTAGCGGGGACCTCAATGAGCAGTTCTTC
TRBJ1-2,once,TRBV6-6,TRBD1,CASSPTGTGDGYTF,TGTGCCAGCAGTCCAACCGGGACAGGGGATGGCTACACCTTC
TRBJ2-7,.,TRBV18,TRBD1,CASSPLTGAEQYF,TGTGCCAGCTCCCCTTTGACAGGGGCCGAGCAGTACTTC
TRBJ1-4,.,TRBV16,TRBD1,CASSQDRPTTNEKLFF,TGTGCCAGCAGCCAGGACAGGCCTACAACTAATGAAAAACTGTTTTTT
TRBJ1-2,.,TRBV15,.,CATSRERGGYGYTF,TGTGCCACCAGCAGAGAGCGTGGAGGGTACGGCTACACCTTC
TRBJ2-7,.,TRBV5-4,TRBD2,CASSSGLAGLYEQYF,TGTGCCAGCAGCTCGGGACTAGCGGGGCTTTACGAGCAGTACTTC
TRBJ2-1,.,TRBV6-5,TRBD2,CASSYVSGGAYNEQFF,TGTGCCAGCAGTTACGTTAGCGGGGGGGCCTACAATGAGCAGTTCTTC
TRBJ1-2,.,TRBV29-1,.,CSVGTDFLGYTF,TGCAGCGTTGGGACAGATTTCCTTGGCTACACCTTC
TRBJ1-6,once,TRBV5-1,.,CASSTSPGAPLHF,TGCGCCAGCAGCACCTCACCTGGTGCGCCCCTCCACTTT
TRBJ2-1,once,TRBV7-2,TRBD2,CASSLTGLASNEQFF,TGTGCCAGCAGCTTAACGGGACTAGCGTCCAATGAGCAGTTCTTC
TRBJ2-7,once,TRBV28,TRBD2,CASAPSPGGRNYEQYF,TGTGCCAGCGCCCCTTCTCCCGGCGGGAGGAACTACGAGCAGTACTTC
TRBJ1-2,.,TRBV11-2,.,CASSRGFNYGYTF,TGTGCCAGCAGCCGGGGATTTAACTATGGCTACACCTTC
TRBJ1-2,.,TRBV7-2,.,CASSLNIGYTF,TGTGCCAGCAGCTTAAATATTGGCTACACCTTC
TRBJ2-1,.,TRBV7-9,.,CASSVGATYNEQFF,TGTGCCAGCAGCGTAGGCGCAACCTACAATGAGCAGTTCTTC
TRBJ1-2,.,TRBV6-2/TRBV6-3,TRBD1,CASSYTTGDGYTF,TGTGCCAGCAGTTACACAACAGGGGATGGCTACACCTTC
TRBJ1-3,.,TRBV5-1,.,CASSLEQGNTIYF,TGCGCCAGCAGCTTGGAACAGGGAAACACCATATATTTT
TRBJ1-1,once,TRBV10-3,TRBD1,CAISEEGALDTEAFF,TGTGCCATCAGTGAGGAGGGGGCGCTGGACACTGAAGCTTTCTTT
TRBJ2-1,once,TRBV4-1,.,CASSQVIVGVYYNEQFF,TGCGCCAGCAGCCAAGTTATAGTTGGAGTATACTACAATGAGCAGTTCTTC
TRBJ2-7,.,TRBV7-2,.,CASSLAGASASSYEQYF,TGTGCCAGCAGCTTAGCGGGGGCAAGCGCAAGCTCCTACGAGCAGTACTTC
TRBJ2-4,.,TRBV5-1,TRBD1,CASSPLTGQDVIQYF,TGCGCCAGCAGCCCCCTAACCGGACAGGACGTCATTCAGTACTTC
TRBJ2-5,.,TRBV28,.,CASSGGLETQYF,TGTGCCAGCAGTGGTGGGCTAGAGACCCAGTACTTC
TRBJ1-5,.,TRBV5-6,.,CASSQMQRTVYNQPQHF,TGTGCCAGCAGTCAAATGCAGAGGACAGTTTACAATCAGCCCCAGCATTTT
TRBJ1-4,.,TRBV7-9,.,CASSVKTGPQRTNEKLFF,TGTGCCAGCAGCGTAAAGACAGGTCCCCAGAGGACTAATGAAAAACTGTTTTTT
TRBJ1-2,.,TRBV28,TRBD1,CASSWTGGSYGYTF,TGTGCCAGCAGTTGGACAGGGGGGTCCTATGGCTACACCTTC
TRBJ2-2,.,TRBV9,.,CASSVEFGMGAGELFF,TGTGCCAGCAGCGTAGAGTTCGGGATGGGCGCCGGGGAGCTGTTTTTT
TRBJ1-1,few,TRBV27,TRBD1,CASNPRGRNTEAFF,TGTGCCAGCAACCCCAGGGGGCGGAACACTGAAGCTTTCTTT
TRBJ2-7,.,TRBV9,.,CASSPHPWAGSSYEQYF,TGTGCCAGCAGCCCTCACCCCTGGGCGGGCAGCTCCTACGAGCAGTACTTC
TRBJ1-2,once,TRBV19,.,CASRFQRGGYTF,TGTGCCAGCCGATTCCAGAGAGGAGGCTACACCTTC
TRBJ1-1,once,TRBV5-1,.,CASSLGGFGVNTEAFF,TGCGCCAGCAGCTTGGGAGGGTTCGGGGTAAACACTGAAGCTTTCTTT
TRBJ2-3,.,TRBV3-1/TRBV3-2,.,CASSNTQYF,TGTGCCAGCAGTAATACGCAGTATTTT
TRBJ2-5,.,TRBV7-9,TRBD2,CASSLGGTSGKETQYF,TGTGCCAGCAGCTTAGGGGGGACTAGCGGTAAAGAGACCCAGTACTTC
TRBJ1-2,.,TRBV28,.,CASSLSGLYGYTF,TGTGCCAGCAGTTTATCAGGGCTGTACGGCTACACCTTC
TRBJ1-5,.,TRBV24-1,.,CATSDSSFGSNQPQHF,TGTGCCACCAGTGATTCTTCATTCGGTAGCAATCAGCCCCAGCATTTT
TRBJ1-2,.,TRBV28,.,CASSEIGRTYYGYTF,TGTGCCAGCAGCGAAATCGGGAGAACCTACTATGGCTACACCTTC